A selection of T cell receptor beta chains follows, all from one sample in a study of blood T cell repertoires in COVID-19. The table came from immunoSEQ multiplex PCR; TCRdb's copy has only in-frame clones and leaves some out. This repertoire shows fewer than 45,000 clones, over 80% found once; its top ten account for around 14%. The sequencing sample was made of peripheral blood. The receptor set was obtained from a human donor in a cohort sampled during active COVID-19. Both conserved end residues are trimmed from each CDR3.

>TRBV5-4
ASSHSGVADTQY
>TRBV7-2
ASSPVGTGANYGYT
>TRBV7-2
ASSLVPLRNTGELF
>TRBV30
AWGKPGGRNTEAF
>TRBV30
AWSQRGLRDGGYT
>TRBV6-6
ASSGTANYGYT
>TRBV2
ASRGIQGTYGYT
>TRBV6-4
ASRENPRSGELGYT
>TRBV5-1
ASSLPWASSKNIQY
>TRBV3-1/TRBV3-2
ASRTRTGPGEKLF
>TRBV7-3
ASSLKRGSADTQY
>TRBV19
ASSNMQGASSQPQH
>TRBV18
ASSPTGDYEQY
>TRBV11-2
ASSLEFTGETQY
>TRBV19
ASSIGGAYEQY
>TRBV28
ASSSGTDTGELF
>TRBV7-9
ASSLAENEQY
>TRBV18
ASSPMTGDNSPLH
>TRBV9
ASSVVGLASDTQY
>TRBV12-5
ASGSLT
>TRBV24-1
ATSGGGTNYEKLF
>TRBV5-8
ASSFRQGNEKLF
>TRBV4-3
ASSQDQGRNTIY
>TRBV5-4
ASRLRGSDIQY
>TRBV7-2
ASSLAGHSNQPQH
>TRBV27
ASSIRGGGKDIQY
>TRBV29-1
SFRGGQETQY
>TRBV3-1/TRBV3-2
ASSHSSVETQY
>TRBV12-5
ASGTGVSYNEQF
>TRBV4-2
ASSQGTVQETQY
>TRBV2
ASRRAGNTGELF
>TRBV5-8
ASSLQGGGQETQY
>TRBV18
ASSPLAVADTQY
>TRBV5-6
ASKRRDYGYT
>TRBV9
ASSVDGTAGYEQY
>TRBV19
ATRDRSTDTQY
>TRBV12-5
ASGLVQSATEAF
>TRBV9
ASSATGREGYNEQF
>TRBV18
ASSPRRSDSPLLF
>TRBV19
ASSGTGVVWGEKLF
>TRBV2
ASSSGGIEKLF
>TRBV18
ASSSGTGPEQY
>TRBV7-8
ASSFRTSGGWETQY
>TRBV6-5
ASSLLVAEQY
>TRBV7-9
ASSIDSSGTYNEQF
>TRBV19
ASSIPWGVTEAF
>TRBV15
ATSRGQVFNTGELF
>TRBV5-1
ARSVAGGGQPQH
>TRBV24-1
ATSDGDFDEQY